This TCR beta chain was captured by sequencing in a study of T cell responses to AZD1222 COVID-19 vaccine. Findings and caveats of the study: Unmutated variant regions reportedly attract nearly half of all spike-specific TCRs.

Sequencing used immunoSEQ multiplex PCR; TCRdb keeps in-frame clones, though not all of them. Of 120,000 or so clones in the sample, roughly 92% were seen once. A note on this clone: Its antigen is currently unknown.

Trimming shortened V by 2 bases and J by 7 bases, and 11 bases separated the two germline ends. The CDR3 has 13 amino acids. The chain is built from TRBV12-3 or TRBV12-4 and TRBJ1-2, with D possibly TRBD1 on 5 matching bases. The sequence derives from an adult in good health. The material sequenced was peripheral blood, taken on day 0 of AZD1222 vaccination. The DNA of the CDR3 is TGTGCCAGCAGTTTACTGGGGGAGGGTGGCTACACCTTC. Its translation: CASSLLGEGGYTF.